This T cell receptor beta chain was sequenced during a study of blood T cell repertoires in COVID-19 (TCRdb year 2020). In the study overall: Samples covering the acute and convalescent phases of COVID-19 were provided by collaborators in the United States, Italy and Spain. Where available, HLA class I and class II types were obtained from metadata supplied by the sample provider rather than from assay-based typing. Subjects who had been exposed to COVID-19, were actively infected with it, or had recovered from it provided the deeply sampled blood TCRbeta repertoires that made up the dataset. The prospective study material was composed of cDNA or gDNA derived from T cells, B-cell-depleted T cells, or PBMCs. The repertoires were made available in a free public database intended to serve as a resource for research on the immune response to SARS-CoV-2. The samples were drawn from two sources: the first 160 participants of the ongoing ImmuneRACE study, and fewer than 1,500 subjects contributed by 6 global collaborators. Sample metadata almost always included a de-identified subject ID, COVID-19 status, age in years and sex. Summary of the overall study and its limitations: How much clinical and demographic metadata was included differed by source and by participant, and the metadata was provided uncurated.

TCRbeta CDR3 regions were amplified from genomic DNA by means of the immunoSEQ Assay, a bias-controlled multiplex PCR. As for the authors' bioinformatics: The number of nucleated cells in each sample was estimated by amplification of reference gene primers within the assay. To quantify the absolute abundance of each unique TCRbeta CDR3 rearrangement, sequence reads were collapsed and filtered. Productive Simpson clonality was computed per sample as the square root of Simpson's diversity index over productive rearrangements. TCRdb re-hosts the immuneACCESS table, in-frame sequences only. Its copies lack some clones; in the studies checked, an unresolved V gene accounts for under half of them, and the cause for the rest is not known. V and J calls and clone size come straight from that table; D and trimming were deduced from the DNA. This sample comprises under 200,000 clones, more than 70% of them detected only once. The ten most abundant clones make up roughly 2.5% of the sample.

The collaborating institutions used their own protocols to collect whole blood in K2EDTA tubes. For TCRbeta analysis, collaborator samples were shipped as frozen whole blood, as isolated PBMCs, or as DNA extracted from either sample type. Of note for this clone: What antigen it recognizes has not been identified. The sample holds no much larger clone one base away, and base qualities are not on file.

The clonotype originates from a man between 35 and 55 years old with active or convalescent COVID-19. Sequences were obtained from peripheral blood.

The CDR3 protein sequence reads: CASSLAPARQGPYNEQFF. The DNA reads as follows: TGTGCCAGCAGCTTAGCCCCAGCACGACAGGGACCCTACAATGAGCAGTTCTTC. The sequence is built from TRBV7-2 and TRBJ2-1; 7 nucleotides in the junction match TRBD1. Based on the germline V gene, the CDR1 and CDR2 sequences are SGHTA and FQGNSA. Clipping removes 0 bases from V and 2 bases from J, with 10 as the unmatched junction base count. The CDR3 measures 18 amino acids from cysteine to phenylalanine. The DNA shown is the 54-base CDR3, in frame from base 1.